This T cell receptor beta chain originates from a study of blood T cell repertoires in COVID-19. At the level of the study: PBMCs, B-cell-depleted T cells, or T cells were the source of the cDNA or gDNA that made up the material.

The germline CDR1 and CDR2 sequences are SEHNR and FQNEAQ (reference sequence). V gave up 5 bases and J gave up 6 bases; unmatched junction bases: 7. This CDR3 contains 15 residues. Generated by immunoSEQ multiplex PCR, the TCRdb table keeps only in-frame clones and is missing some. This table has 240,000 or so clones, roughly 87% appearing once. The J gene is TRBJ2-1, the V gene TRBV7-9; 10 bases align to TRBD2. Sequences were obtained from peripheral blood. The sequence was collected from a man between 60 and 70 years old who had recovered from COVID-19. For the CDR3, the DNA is TGTGCCAGCAGCAATAGCGGGGGGCTCCTCAATGAGCAGTTCTTC. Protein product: CASSNSGGLLNEQFF.